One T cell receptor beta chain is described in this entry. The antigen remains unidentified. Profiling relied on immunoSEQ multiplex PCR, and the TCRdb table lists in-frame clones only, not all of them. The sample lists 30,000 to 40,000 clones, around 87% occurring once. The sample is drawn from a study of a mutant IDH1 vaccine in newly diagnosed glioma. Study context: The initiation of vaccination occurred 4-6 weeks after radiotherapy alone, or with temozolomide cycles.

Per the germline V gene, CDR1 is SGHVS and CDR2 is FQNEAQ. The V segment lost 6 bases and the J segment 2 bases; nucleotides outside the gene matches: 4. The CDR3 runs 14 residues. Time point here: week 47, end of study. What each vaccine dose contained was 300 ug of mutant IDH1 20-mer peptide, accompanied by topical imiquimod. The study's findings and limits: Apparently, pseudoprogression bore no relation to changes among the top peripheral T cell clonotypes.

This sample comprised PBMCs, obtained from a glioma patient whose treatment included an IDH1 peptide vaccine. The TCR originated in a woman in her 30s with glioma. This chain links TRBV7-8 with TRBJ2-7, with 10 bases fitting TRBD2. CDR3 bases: TGTGCCAGCAGTCTTAGCGGGGGGCCCTACGAGCAGTACTTC. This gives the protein CASSLSGGPYEQYF.